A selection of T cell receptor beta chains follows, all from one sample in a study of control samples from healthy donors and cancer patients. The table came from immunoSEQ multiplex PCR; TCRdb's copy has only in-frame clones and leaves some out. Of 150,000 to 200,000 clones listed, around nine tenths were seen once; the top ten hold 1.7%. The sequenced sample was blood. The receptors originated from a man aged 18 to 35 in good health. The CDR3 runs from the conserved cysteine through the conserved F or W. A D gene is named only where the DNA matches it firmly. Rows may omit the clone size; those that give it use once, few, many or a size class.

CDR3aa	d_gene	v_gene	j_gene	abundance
CASRPKGQGYMNTEAFF	TRBD1	TRBV27	TRBJ1-1	.
CAWSKGISAGELFF	.	TRBV30	TRBJ2-2	.
CASSLYVGENIQYF	.	TRBV5-1	TRBJ2-4	once
CAALRRGRGEAFF	.	TRBV30	TRBJ1-1	.
CASSDHRLGQPQHF	.	TRBV6-6	TRBJ1-5	.
CASSYSGSPSLYEQYF	.	TRBV6-5	TRBJ2-7	.
CASSQDRAEGKFF	TRBD1	TRBV14	TRBJ2-1	.
CASSEQGASSGNTIYF	TRBD1	TRBV5-6	TRBJ1-3	.
CASSLTLSRAGVDTQYF	.	TRBV5-5	TRBJ2-3	once
CASSLTGAGTEAFF	.	TRBV7-9	TRBJ1-1	.
CASSQVPSGGAGSTDTQYF	TRBD2	TRBV4-3	TRBJ2-3	.
CSVEGGTGTGETQYF	.	TRBV29-1	TRBJ2-5	.
CASSLGRGGELFF	.	TRBV7-3	TRBJ2-2	.
CATKMDRGIGEAFF	TRBD1	TRBV19	TRBJ1-1	.
CASSPFNPGQGKLRETQYF	.	TRBV18	TRBJ2-5	.
CASSLRTFIAGGPGNEQFF	TRBD2	TRBV3-1/TRBV3-2	TRBJ2-1	.
CASSLLGGNSYEQYF	.	TRBV5-6	TRBJ2-7	.
CASSPGDSNF	.	TRBV7-9	TRBJ1-2	once
CAWSSFLTADTQYF	.	TRBV30	TRBJ2-3	.
CASRPEPGGRNIQYF	TRBD1	TRBV2	TRBJ2-4	.
CSVVGTVNTGELFF	TRBD1	TRBV29-1	TRBJ2-2	.
CASSREGPYEQYF	TRBD2	TRBV27	TRBJ2-7	.
CASSQPTVNEKLFF	.	TRBV23-1	TRBJ1-4	.
CAWSVQGAVPEQYF	TRBD1	TRBV30	TRBJ2-7	.
CASSITTGRTAYNEQFF	.	TRBV21-1	TRBJ2-1	.
CASRRSGPSYEQYF	.	TRBV7-2	TRBJ2-7	.
CSVSVNTEAFF	.	TRBV29-1	TRBJ1-1	.
CASSLSRRSEQYF	.	TRBV11-1	TRBJ2-7	.
CASSRAAQGASDEQYF	TRBD1	TRBV14	TRBJ2-7	.
CASSEPSDRATGANVLTF	TRBD1	TRBV9	TRBJ2-6	.
CASRQGGENYEQYF	.	TRBV28	TRBJ2-7	.
CASSQGPEVNAFYGYTF	.	TRBV4-2	TRBJ1-2	.
CASRNAGQLEDTIYF	.	TRBV5-4	TRBJ1-3	.
CASSQDGSLGDTQYF	.	TRBV4-3	TRBJ2-3	.
CASSVWADYTGELFF	.	TRBV9	TRBJ2-2	once
CASSLSGEQFF	.	TRBV7-9	TRBJ2-1	.
CASSQDRTFQETQYF	.	TRBV4-3	TRBJ2-5	.
CASSLDPGTGSRNTEAFF	TRBD1	TRBV5-4	TRBJ1-1	.
CASKLGGGITGELFF	TRBD2	TRBV28	TRBJ2-2	once
CSARQGGEKLFF	TRBD1	TRBV29-1	TRBJ1-4	.
CASRKPSPYEQYF	.	TRBV23-1	TRBJ2-7	.
CAWDGGENYGYTF	.	TRBV30	TRBJ1-2	.
CASSSQYYGYTF	.	TRBV5-5	TRBJ1-2	.
CATSVSGTAGNQPQHF	TRBD1	TRBV24-1	TRBJ1-5	.
CASDGQGPFSNQPQHF	.	TRBV28	TRBJ1-5	.
CASSGQGETGELFF	TRBD1	TRBV19	TRBJ2-2	.
CASSFRQPYSEQFF	.	TRBV27	TRBJ2-1	.
CASSQGRTSGGETQYF	TRBD2	TRBV3-1/TRBV3-2	TRBJ2-5	.
CASSPLPPYTDTQYF	.	TRBV7-2	TRBJ2-3	once
CASSLVVREDTQYF	.	TRBV7-2	TRBJ2-3	.
CASSSGLAGVELFF	TRBD2	TRBV7-2	TRBJ2-2	.
CASSQDRGAGELFF	TRBD1	TRBV7-8	TRBJ2-2	.
CASSLSGGTYEQYF	TRBD2	TRBV27	TRBJ2-7	.
CRTGGIEQYF	TRBD1	TRBV20-1	TRBJ2-7	.